The entry below describes one T cell receptor (beta chain). What it binds is not known. Until DNA extraction, the samples held between roughly 0.9-10 million cryopreserved PBMC. The V end lost 0 bases, the J end lost 4 bases, and 13 bases lay between the germline ends. From germline, CDR1 is GTSNPN and CDR2 SVGIG (reference sequence). The CDR3 sequence is 14 residues long. A v3.0 immunoSEQ assay was performed at survey level. Profiled with immunoSEQ multiplex PCR; TCRdb holds only in-frame clones, not every one. The sample has 14,000 or so clones; approximately 82% are singletons. The record originates from a study of long-term antiretroviral therapy in people with HIV. Findings and limits, study-wide: Viral resistance, ART adherence and therapy changes all lacked available data. Narrower CDR3 length ranges marked HIV repertoires relative to controls.

Material: unsorted PBMCs, obtained 0.4 years after starting antiretroviral therapy. The chain links TRBV30 to TRBJ2-7; D is possibly TRBD1 or TRBD2 (5 bases each). The sequence was collected from a young man with HIV. The CDR3 here is CAWSVGTSDYEQYF. The CDR3 DNA reads as TGTGCCTGGAGTGTGGGGACGTCTGATTACGAGCAGTACTTC.